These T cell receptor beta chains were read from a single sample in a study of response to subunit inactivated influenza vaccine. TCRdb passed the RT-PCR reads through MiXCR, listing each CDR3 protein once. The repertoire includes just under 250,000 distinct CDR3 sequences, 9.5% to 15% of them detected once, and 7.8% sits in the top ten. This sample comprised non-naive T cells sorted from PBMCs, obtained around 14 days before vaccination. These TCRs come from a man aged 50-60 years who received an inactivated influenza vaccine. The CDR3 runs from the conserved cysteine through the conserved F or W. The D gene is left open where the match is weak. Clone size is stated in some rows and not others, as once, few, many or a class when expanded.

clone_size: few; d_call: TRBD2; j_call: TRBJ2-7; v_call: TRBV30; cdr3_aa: CAWRAGTVSYEQYF; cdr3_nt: TGTGCCTGGAGAGCGGGGACGGTCTCCTACGAGCAGTACTTC
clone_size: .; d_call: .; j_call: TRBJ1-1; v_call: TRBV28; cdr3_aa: CASARGGERAFF; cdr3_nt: TGTGCCAGCGCCCGGGGTGGGGAAAGAGCTTTCTTT
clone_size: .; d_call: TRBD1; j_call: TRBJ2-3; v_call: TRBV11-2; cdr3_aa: CASSLDQTGSTDTQYF; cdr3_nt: TGTGCCAGCAGCTTAGATCAGACAGGGAGCACAGATACGCAGTATTTT
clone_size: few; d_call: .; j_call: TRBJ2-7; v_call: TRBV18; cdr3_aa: CASSPSTTNEQYF; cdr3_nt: TGTGCCAGCTCACCCAGCACTACTAACGAGCAGTACTTC
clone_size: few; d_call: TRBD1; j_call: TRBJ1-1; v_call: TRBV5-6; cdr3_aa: CASSLYFRQGNTEAFF; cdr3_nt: TGTGCCAGCAGCTTATATTTTAGACAGGGGAACACTGAAGCTTTCTTT
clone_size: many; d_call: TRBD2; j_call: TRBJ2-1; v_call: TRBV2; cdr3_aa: CASSVGLAGYEQFF; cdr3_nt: TGTGCCAGCAGTGTAGGACTAGCGGGCTATGAGCAGTTCTTC
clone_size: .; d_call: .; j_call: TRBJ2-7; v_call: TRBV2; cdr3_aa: CASRERSGVGNEQYF; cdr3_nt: TGTGCCAGCAGGGAGAGGTCAGGGGTAGGCAACGAGCAGTACTTC
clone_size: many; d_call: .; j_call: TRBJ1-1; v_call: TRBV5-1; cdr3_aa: CASSAGTNTEAFF; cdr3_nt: TGCGCCAGCAGCGCAGGGACAAACACTGAAGCTTTCTTT
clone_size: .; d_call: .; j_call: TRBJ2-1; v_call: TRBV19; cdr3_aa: CASSIKARGEQFF; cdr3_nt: TGTGCCAGTAGTATTAAAGCCCGGGGTGAGCAGTTCTTC
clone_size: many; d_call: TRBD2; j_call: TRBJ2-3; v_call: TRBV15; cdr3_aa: CATSRELARDTQYF; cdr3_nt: TGTGCCACCAGCAGAGAACTAGCGAGGGATACGCAGTATTTT
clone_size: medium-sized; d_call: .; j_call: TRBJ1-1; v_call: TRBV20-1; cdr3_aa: CSAVPMRTEAFF; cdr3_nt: TGCAGTGCAGTGCCGATGCGCACTGAAGCTTTCTTT
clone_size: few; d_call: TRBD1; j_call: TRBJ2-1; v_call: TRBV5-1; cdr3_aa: CASSLAPGGASNEQFF; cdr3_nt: TGCGCCAGCAGCTTGGCCCCAGGGGGCGCGAGCAATGAGCAGTTCTTC
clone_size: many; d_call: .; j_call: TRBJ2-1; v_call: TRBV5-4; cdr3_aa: CASSLGVTDNEQFF; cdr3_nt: TGTGCCAGCAGCTTGGGGGTGACAGACAATGAGCAGTTCTTC
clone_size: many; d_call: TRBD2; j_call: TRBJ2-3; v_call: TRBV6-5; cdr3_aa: CASSYSSGGSTDTQYF; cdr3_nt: TGTGCCAGCAGTTACTCAAGCGGGGGAAGCACAGATACGCAGTATTTT
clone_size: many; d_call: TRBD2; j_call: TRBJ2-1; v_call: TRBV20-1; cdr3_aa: CSAWGGSEQFF; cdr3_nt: TGCAGTGCTTGGGGGGGTTCAGAGCAGTTCTTC
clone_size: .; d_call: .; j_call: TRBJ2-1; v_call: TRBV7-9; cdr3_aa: CASSLVFTGSIDNEQFF; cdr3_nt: TGTGCCAGCAGCTTAGTCTTCACAGGCTCTATCGACAATGAGCAGTTCTTC
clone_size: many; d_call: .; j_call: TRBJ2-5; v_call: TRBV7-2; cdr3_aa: CASTLGTETQYF; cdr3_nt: TGTGCCAGCACCTTAGGGACAGAGACCCAGTACTTC
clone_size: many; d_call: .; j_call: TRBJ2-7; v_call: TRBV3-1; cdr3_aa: CASSLGPDRYEQYF; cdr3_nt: TGTGCCAGCAGCCTCGGACCTGACAGATACGAGCAGTACTTC
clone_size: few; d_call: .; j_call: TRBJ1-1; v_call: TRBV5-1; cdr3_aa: CASTNWDSYPGDTEAFF; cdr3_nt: TGCGCCAGCACGAACTGGGACTCCTACCCCGGGGACACTGAAGCTTTCTTT
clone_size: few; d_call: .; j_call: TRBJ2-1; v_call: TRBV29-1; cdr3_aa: CSVARTSAYNEQFF; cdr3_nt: TGCAGCGTGGCCCGGACATCAGCCTACAATGAGCAGTTCTTC
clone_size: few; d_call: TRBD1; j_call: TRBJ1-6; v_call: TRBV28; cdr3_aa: CASRDVGDRGYSPLHF; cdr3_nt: TGTGCCAGCAGGGACGTTGGAGACAGGGGCTATTCACCCCTCCACTTT
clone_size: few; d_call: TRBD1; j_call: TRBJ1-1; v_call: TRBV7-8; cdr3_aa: CASSPQGTTTEAFF; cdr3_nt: TGTGCCAGCAGCCCACAGGGGACCACCACTGAAGCTTTCTTT
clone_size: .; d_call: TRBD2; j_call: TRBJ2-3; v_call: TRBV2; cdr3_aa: CARSPTLSSGRAVADTQYF; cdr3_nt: TGTGCCCGCAGTCCGACCCTCTCTAGCGGGAGGGCCGTCGCAGATACGCAGTATTTT
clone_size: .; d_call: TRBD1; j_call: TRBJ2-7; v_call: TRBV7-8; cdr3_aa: CASSLDRGTGYEQYF; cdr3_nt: TGTGCCAGCAGCCTGGACAGGGGGACGGGCTACGAGCAGTACTTC
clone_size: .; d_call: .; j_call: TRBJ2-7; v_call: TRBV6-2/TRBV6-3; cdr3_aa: CASRRTIHEQYF; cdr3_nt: TGTGCCAGCAGACGGACCATACACGAGCAGTACTTC
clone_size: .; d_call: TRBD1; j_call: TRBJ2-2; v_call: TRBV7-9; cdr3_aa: CASNPTGTGDTGELFF; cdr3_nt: TGTGCCAGCAACCCGACAGGGACAGGGGACACCGGGGAGCTGTTTTTT
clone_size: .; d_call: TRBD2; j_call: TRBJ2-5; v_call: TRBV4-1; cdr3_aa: CASSQGGLAGTDYQETQYF; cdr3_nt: TGCGCCAGCAGCCAAGGTGGGCTAGCGGGGACGGATTATCAAGAGACCCAGTACTTC
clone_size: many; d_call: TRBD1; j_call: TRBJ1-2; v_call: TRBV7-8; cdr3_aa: CASSSFDRGRGGYTF; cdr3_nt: TGTGCCAGCAGTTCATTTGACAGGGGGCGCGGCGGCTACACCTTC
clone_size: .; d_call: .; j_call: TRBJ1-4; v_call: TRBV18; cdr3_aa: CASSPEAVREKLFF; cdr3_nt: TGTGCCAGCTCACCCGAGGCAGTACGGGAAAAACTGTTTTTT
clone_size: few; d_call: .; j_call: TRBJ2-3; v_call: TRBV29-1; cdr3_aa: CSVVARGFKTDTQYF; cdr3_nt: TGCAGCGTTGTGGCCAGGGGTTTTAAAACAGATACGCAGTATTTT
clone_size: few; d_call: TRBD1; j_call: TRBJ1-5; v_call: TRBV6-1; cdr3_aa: CASSSPGTGFNQPQHF; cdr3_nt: TGTGCCAGCAGTAGCCCCGGGACAGGCTTCAATCAGCCCCAGCATTTT
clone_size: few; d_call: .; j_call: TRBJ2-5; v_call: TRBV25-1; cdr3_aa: CASSNYDQGRSETQYF; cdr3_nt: TGTGCCAGCAGCAATTACGACCAGGGGAGGTCGGAGACCCAGTACTTC
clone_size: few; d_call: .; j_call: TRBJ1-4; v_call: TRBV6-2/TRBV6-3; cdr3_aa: CASSYSARNEKLFF; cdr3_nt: TGTGCCAGCAGTTACTCGGCCAGGAATGAAAAACTGTTTTTT
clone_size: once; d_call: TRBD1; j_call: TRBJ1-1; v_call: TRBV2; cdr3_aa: CALSGPYWTGMNTEAFF; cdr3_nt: TGTGCCCTCAGTGGTCCCTATTGGACAGGCATGAACACTGAAGCTTTCTTT
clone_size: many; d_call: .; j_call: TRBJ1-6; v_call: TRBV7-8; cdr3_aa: CASSPRTVGNSPLHF; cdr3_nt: TGTGCCAGCAGCCCGCGGACGGTTGGGAATTCACCCCTCCACTTT
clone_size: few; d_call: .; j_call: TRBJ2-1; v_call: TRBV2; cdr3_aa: CASSLGTGRLAGLNEQFF; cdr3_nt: TGTGCCAGCAGCTTGGGGACAGGGCGGCTAGCGGGGCTTAATGAGCAGTTCTTC
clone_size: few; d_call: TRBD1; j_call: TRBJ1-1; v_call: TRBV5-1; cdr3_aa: CASSSGTGVANTEAFF; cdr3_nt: TGCGCCAGCAGCTCCGGGACAGGAGTGGCGAACACTGAAGCTTTCTTT